This T cell receptor beta chain was sequenced in a study of T cells in Graves' hyperthyroidism and ophthalmopathy (dated by TCRdb to about 2019). As for the study more broadly: Peripheral blood was collected at initial diagnosis, before any treatment. A discovery cohort of about a hundred patients, about 43 with Graves' ophthalmopathy and over 55 with stable Graves' hyperthyroidism, was used to find distinguishing TCR V-J signatures. Whether ophthalmopathy could be predicted prospectively was tested in an independent validation cohort made up of 18 to 20 hyperthyroidism patients plus 17 patients who later progressed to ophthalmopathy. The roughly 100 discovery patients were randomly divided into training and test sets at a 7:3 ratio. Thyroid tissue and blood T-cell repertoires from about six Graves' hyperthyroidism patients were also compared in the study. Following sampling, methimazole starting at 30 mg daily was given to hyperthyroidism patients, and high-dose intravenous methylprednisolone was given to ophthalmopathy patients. The paper reports TCR Vbeta CDR3 sequencing of approximately 140 peripheral blood samples: 43 ophthalmopathy, 70 to 85 hyperthyroidism and around 17 progressor patients.

Findings and caveats that apply to the study as a whole: Most expanded thyroid clonotypes (frequency above 0.001) were also detected in blood, a finding suggesting that blood repertoires may reflect thyroid immune responses. In validation, the model predicted progression to ophthalmopathy a median of around six months before onset, with over 55% sensitivity and 72.22% specificity. Sample size was not statistically predetermined, and blinding of investigators to group allocation was not performed. A 13 V-J signature model separated ophthalmopathy from stable hyperthyroidism, with around 91% sensitivity and approximately 81% specificity in cross-validation and 80%/75% in testing.

TCR beta CDR3 regions were amplified from RNA transcripts. A first-round RT-PCR of the TCR CDR3 used the HTBI primer set with the Qiagen OneStep RT-PCR kit. Libraries were constructed in a second round of multiplex PCR, after which size selection and purification were carried out. The libraries were sequenced on an Illumina HiSeq2000 using paired-end 100 bp reads. The authors processed their data as follows. SOAPnuke was used to process the raw data, throwing out any read that contained adapters or uncalled bases, had a mean Phred below 15, or lacked an exact constant-primer or identifier match. COPE v1.2.5 was used to merge high-quality paired reads, and clonotypes were defined as unique nucleotide sequences. MiTCR v1.1 was used to align the clonotypes against IMGT TRBV, TRBD and TRBJ reference segments. Only V-J combinations with frequency above 0.0001, covering 99% to 99.2% of repertoires, were analysed. A TCS score was defined as the ratio between F50 (clonal expansion) and ExV (chaos), using BLOSUM62-based TCRdist between CDR3 peptides within each V-J. Welch's t-statistics and random forest reduced roughly 540 V-J features to fewer than 15, which were used in a naive Bayes classifier (R e1071). TCRdb itself trimmed the public reads at Q25 with fastp, ran MiXCR and retained productive beta chains. All rows with the same CDR3 protein become a single entry with the most common DNA and genes. V and J calls and clone size were set by TCRdb, not the authors. This sample is represented by around 290,000 distinct CDR3 sequences; 13% of them were singletons. Together, the top ten hold roughly 8.5% of the sample.

The hyperthyroidism patients were between 18 and 65 years old and newly diagnosed, with a disease duration of less than 2 months. Patients with uncontrolled infections, other autoimmune diseases, pregnancy or lactation were excluded. Diagnoses were established on the basis of clinical symptoms, serum thyroxine and TRAb, thyroid ultrasound, and orbital computed tomography. Blood from progressor patients was collected at the time of first diagnosis with hyperthyroidism, before any ophthalmopathy symptoms had appeared. PBMCs were separated from over 9 ml of fresh peripheral blood using Ficoll-Paque density gradient centrifugation. Progressor patients were initially diagnosed with Graves' hyperthyroidism and developed ophthalmopathy during follow-up. Total RNA was extracted using Trizol reagent, and RNA quality was assessed on an Agilent 2100 Bioanalyzer. This clonotype was observed at least ten times. The clone's antigen remains unknown. Qualities for individual bases were not recorded, and no much larger clone is one base off.

The germline V gene (reference sequence) specifies GTSNPN as CDR1 and SVGIG as CDR2. V and J are truncated by 0 bases and 4 bases respectively, leaving an intervening sequence of 12 bases. From its cysteine to its phenylalanine, the CDR3 spans 14 amino acids. The only DNA kept is the CDR3, 42 bases in frame from the first base. Material for sequencing was blood. The receptor's source is a young woman with Graves' hyperthyroidism that later progressed to Graves' ophthalmopathy. In this chain, TRBV30 is recombined with TRBJ1-2; TRBD1 is possibly the D segment (5 matching bases). The nucleotide sequence is TGTGCCTGGAGTGTACAACGGGGCGGCTATGGCTACACCTTC. Its protein product is CAWSVQRGGYGYTF.